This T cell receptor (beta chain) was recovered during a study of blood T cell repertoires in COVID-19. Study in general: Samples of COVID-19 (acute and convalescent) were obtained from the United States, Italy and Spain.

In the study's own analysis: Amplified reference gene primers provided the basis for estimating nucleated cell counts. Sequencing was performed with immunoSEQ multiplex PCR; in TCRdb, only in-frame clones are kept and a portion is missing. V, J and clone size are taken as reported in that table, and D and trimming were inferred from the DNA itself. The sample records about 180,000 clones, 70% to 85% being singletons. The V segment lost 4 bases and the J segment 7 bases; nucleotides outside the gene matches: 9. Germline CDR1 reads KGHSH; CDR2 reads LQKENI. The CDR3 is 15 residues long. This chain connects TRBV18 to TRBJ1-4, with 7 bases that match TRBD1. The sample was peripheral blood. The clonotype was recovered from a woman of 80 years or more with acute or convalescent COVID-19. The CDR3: CASSRQDRRGEKLFF. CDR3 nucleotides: TGTGCCAGCTCACGCCAGGACAGGAGGGGTGAAAAACTGTTTTTT.